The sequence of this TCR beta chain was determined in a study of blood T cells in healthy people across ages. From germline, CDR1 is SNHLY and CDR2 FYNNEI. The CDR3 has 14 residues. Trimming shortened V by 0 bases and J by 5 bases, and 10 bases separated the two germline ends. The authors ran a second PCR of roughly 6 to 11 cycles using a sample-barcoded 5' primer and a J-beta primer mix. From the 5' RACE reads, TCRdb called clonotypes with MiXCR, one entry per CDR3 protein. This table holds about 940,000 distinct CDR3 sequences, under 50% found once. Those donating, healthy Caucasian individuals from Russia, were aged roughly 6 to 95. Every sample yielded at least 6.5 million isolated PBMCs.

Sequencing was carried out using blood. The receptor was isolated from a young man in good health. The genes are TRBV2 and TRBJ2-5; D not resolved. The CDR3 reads CASSEALPMETQYF. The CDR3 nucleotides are TGTGCCAGCAGTGAAGCGCTCCCGATGGAGACCCAGTACTTC. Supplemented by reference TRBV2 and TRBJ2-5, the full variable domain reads EPEVTQTPSHQVTQMGQEVILRCVPISNHLYFYWYRQILGQKVEFLVSFYNNEISEKSEIFDDQFSVERPDGSNFTLKIRSTKLEDSAMYFCASSEALPMETQYFGPGTRLLVL.